Listed here is a single T cell receptor (beta chain). The antigen it recognizes is unknown. No qualities accompany the bases; no much larger clone lies one base away. CDR1 and CDR2 are drawn from the germline V gene: MNHEY, SVGAGI. The CDR3, from cysteine to phenylalanine, totals 14 residues. Only the CDR3 part of the read is kept: 42 bases, read in frame from the first base. A distance of 13 bases separates the germline ends of V and J, which lose 7 bases and 1 base respectively. The entry originates in a study of graft-versus-host responses after intestinal transplantation (dated by TCRdb to about 2021). With regard to the full study: Multivisceral, liver-intestinal, or isolated intestinal transplants were received by the recipients. Anti-thymocyte globulin induction was given to all recipients, followed by maintenance tacrolimus and steroids for approximately three years. Graft-versus-host and host-versus-graft alloreactive T cell clones were tracked in the graft, circulation and bone marrow after intestinal transplantation using bulk TCR-beta CDR3 sequencing. Alloreactive clones were identified by sequencing pre-transplant mixed lymphocyte reaction products and comparing them with unstimulated pre-transplant donor and recipient T cells. A cohort of some 24 intestinal transplant recipients, including one retransplant, was enrolled, and a few patients lacking pretransplant specimens were excluded. Donor T cell macrochimerism was defined as a peak of at least 4% donor T cells among recipient peripheral blood mononuclear cells. Samples from three later patients were sequenced in-house on an Illumina MiSeq with MiXCR processing rather than by the commercial service. General conclusions and limits of the study: In the allografts of patients with donor T cell macrochimerism, GvH to HvG T cell clonal ratios were high. GvH clones turned up in recipient bone marrow, with some appearing earlier in ileal mucosa or blood, a pattern consistent with an intestinal mucosal origin. Early after transplant, declines in HvG clones were associated with peak levels of circulating GvH clones. Conclusions were limited by the relatively low number and heterogeneity of intestinal transplant patients.

The library was made by the immunoSEQ multiplex PCR assay. For most patients, genomic DNA was subjected to high-throughput TCR-beta CDR3 sequencing by Adaptive Biotechnologies. On the authors' methods: Adaptive's ImmunoSEQ software was the source of the TCR sequencing data for 15 to 20 patients, while a few other patients were processed with MiXCR and VDJtools. CDR3 nucleotide sequences shared between donor and recipient were removed because the origin of such sequences could not be assigned. Alloreactive clones required at least 2-fold expansion over unstimulated cells and minimum CFSE-low frequency of 0.002% (template counts) or 0.001% (read counts). Clones were considered mappable if detected in sequenced pre-transplant spleen, lymph node, or MLR CFSE-low populations of the donor or recipient. The cumulative frequency of alloreactive clones was calculated as a percentage of all sequences, weighted by copy number. The clones in this table, taken by TCRdb from immuneACCESS, are in-frame only. Not every clone is retained; where verified, under half of the shortfall comes from an unresolved V gene, and the cause of the rest is unknown. That table furnishes V, J and clone size, whereas the DNA furnished D and trimming. This sample comprises under 50,000 clones, nearly 90% of them detected only once. Approximately 7.1% of the sample is taken by the ten largest.

In the first month after transplant, blood samples were collected up to 4 times, and after that at least monthly when available. The source material was PBMCs, sampled almost 270 days after transplant. This clonotype was obtained from a human patient who received an intestinal transplant, so some T cells may come from the graft donor. The chain employs TRBV6-5 and TRBJ1-2, with TRBD1 tentatively as D gene (6 bases match). Here is the DNA: TGTGCCAGCAAATCTGGGGGCGTTAACTATGGCTACACCTTC. It translates as CASKSGGVNYGYTF.